This TCR beta chain was recorded in a study of blood T cells in healthy people across ages. This clonotype was recorded a few times. The CDR3 runs to 14 residues. Per the germline V gene, CDR1 is MNHEY and CDR2 is SVGAGI. V shed 5 bases, J shed 5 bases, and the junction held 7 bases outside the gene matches. A second PCR, run for roughly 7 to 12 cycles, used a sample-barcoded 5' primer plus a J-beta primer mix. A template-switch adaptor containing 12 random nucleotides labeled each cDNA molecule. MiXCR, applied by TCRdb to the 5' RACE reads, yields one record per CDR3 protein. This sample yields about 1,500,000 distinct CDR3 sequences, of which 28% are seen a single time; roughly 8% belongs to the top ten.

Source material: blood. This sequence joins TRBV6-5 and TRBJ2-5; 8 nucleotides line up with TRBD1. The TCR comes from a woman in her twenties or thirties in good health. For the CDR3, the DNA is TGTGCCAGCAGTAAAGCGGACAGGGTTGAGACCCAGTACTTC. Translation gives CASSKADRVETQYF.